The present T cell receptor (beta chain) was sequenced within a study of blood T cell repertoires in COVID-19 (dated by TCRdb to 2018 to 2020). Turning to the overall study: Samples from collaborators originated in the United States, Italy and Spain and spanned both the acute and convalescent phases of COVID-19. The material from the prospective study consisted of cDNA or gDNA derived from T cells, B-cell-depleted T cells, or PBMCs. Deeply sampled blood TCRbeta repertoires from subjects exposed to, actively infected with, or recovered from COVID-19 were included in the dataset. The repertoires were made available in a free public database intended to serve as a resource for research on the immune response to SARS-CoV-2. Samples were obtained from the ongoing ImmuneRACE study (first 160 participants) and from 1,000 to 1,500 subjects provided by 6 global collaborators. Nearly every sample came with metadata listing a de-identified subject ID, COVID-19 status, age in years and sex. Where HLA class I and class II types were available, the types were taken from metadata supplied by the sample provider, not from assay-based typing.

Trimming removed 7 bases from V and 1 base from J; the gene matches leave 6 bases unexplained. The germline V gene sets CDR1 to MNHEY and CDR2 to SVGAGI. The cysteine opens and the phenylalanine closes a CDR3 of 14 amino acids. Of the read, only the CDR3 DNA is kept; its 42 bases are in frame from base 1. The collaborating institutions used their own protocols to collect whole blood in K2EDTA tubes. For TCRbeta analysis, collaborators shipped samples as frozen whole blood, isolated PBMCs, or DNA extracted from either of those sample types. TCRbeta CDR3 regions were amplified from genomic DNA by means of the immunoSEQ Assay, a bias-controlled multiplex PCR. Per the original workflow: The number of nucleated cells in each sample was estimated from the amplification of reference gene primers within the assay. To quantify the absolute abundance of each unique TCRbeta CDR3 rearrangement, sequence reads were collapsed and filtered. For each sample, productive Simpson clonality was calculated by taking the square root of Simpson's diversity index across productive rearrangements. TCRdb retrieved this table from immuneACCESS and kept in-frame rearrangements only. Not all clones are present; in checked studies, unresolved V genes account for under half, and no reason is known for the remainder. That table is the source of V, J and clone size, and D and trimming were worked out from the DNA. The sample profile shows 95,000 to 150,000 clones; about nine tenths of them were found once. Roughly 4.7% of the sample goes to the ten largest clones.

General conclusions and limits of the study: How much clinical and demographic metadata was included differed by source and by participant, and the metadata was provided uncurated.

Comment on this clone: Its antigen specificity is not known. Per-nucleotide qualities are absent, and no much larger clonotype sits a single base away.

This TCR was recovered from a man aged 35-49 years with acute or convalescent COVID-19. Recombination joined TRBV6-5 with TRBJ1-1, with 7 middle bases fitting TRBD1. Input material: peripheral blood. The CDR3 protein sequence reads: CASTMGQTNTEAFF. The DNA sequence is as follows: TGTGCCAGCACTATGGGACAGACGAACACTGAAGCTTTCTTT.